This T cell receptor (beta chain) was identified in a study of blood T cells in healthy people across ages. The study's findings and limits: TCR beta diversity, measured per million T cells, fell in a roughly linear way with age. Greater diversity and more naive CD4+ cells were seen in long-lived donors than in aged donors. With unsorted PBMCs, a conclusive comparison of naive versus antigen-experienced cells was not possible.

A J-beta primer mix and a sample-barcoded 5' primer were used in a second PCR of roughly 6 to 11 cycles. Using its own MiXCR run on the 5' RACE reads, TCRdb lists one record per CDR3 protein. The sample yields under 800,000 distinct CDR3 sequences, more than 20% seen once. There are a few counts of this clonotype. What it binds is not known. CDR1 is MNHEY and CDR2 is SMNVEV in the germline V gene (reference sequence). V was clipped by 5 bases and J by 4 bases; unmatched bases: 7. This CDR3 has 14 residues. The TCR was taken from a man in his 70s in good health. Sequencing was done on a sample of blood. The chain recombines TRBV27 with TRBJ1-2; 7 bases map to TRBD1. In DNA, the CDR3 is TGTGCCAGCAGTGCCCGGGACAGATCCTATGGCTACACCTTC. Encoded protein: CASSARDRSYGYTF.